These T cell receptor beta chains were read from a single sample in a study of cytomegalovirus exposure and HLA in healthy donors. Only in-frame clones appear in the TCRdb table, and some are missing; sequencing was by immunoSEQ multiplex PCR. The data show over 110,000 clones, around 90% seen once. The sequencing sample was made of PBMCs. These receptors were obtained from a man between 18 and 29 years old in good health and CMV-seropositive. Both conserved end residues are part of each CDR3. The D gene is left open where the match is weak. Clone size is shown for a subset of rows, as once, few, many or a class of expanded clone.

clone_size d_call cdr3_length j_call v_call cdr3_aa cdr3_nt
NA TRBD2 16 TRBJ2-3 TRBV7-6 CASSPLGAGGTDTQYF TGTGCCAGCAGCCCCCTGGGGGCGGGGGGGACAGATACGCAGTATTTT
NA NA 12 TRBJ2-5 TRBV29-1 CSVNGGLETQYF TGCAGCGTTAATGGGGGGTTAGAGACCCAGTACTTC
NA TRBD2 15 TRBJ2-4 TRBV4-1 CASSLLGGRQNIQYF TGCGCCAGCAGCTTGCTGGGCGGGAGACAAAACATTCAGTACTTC
NA TRBD1 16 TRBJ1-4 TRBV6-6 CASRNPLRGTAEKLFF TGTGCCAGCAGAAATCCCCTCAGAGGGACAGCAGAAAAACTGTTTTTT
once TRBD2 20 TRBJ2-7 TRBV10-2 CASSESNDWLAGAEAYEQYF TGCGCCAGCAGTGAGTCGAACGATTGGCTAGCGGGAGCAGAGGCCTACGAGCAGTACTTC
NA NA 12 TRBJ1-2 TRBV4-1 CASSQDAVRYTF TGCGCCAGCAGCCAAGACGCGGTTCGCTACACCTTC
NA NA 13 TRBJ1-2 TRBV2 CASSTIENYGYTF TGTGCCAGCAGCACGATAGAAAACTATGGCTACACCTTC
NA TRBD1 14 TRBJ1-1 TRBV7-9 CASIQGQMNTEAFF TGTGCCAGCATCCAGGGACAGATGAACACTGAAGCTTTCTTT
NA NA 13 TRBJ1-2 TRBV30 CAWSVRANYGYTF TGTGCCTGGAGTGTACGCGCTAACTATGGCTACACCTTC
NA NA 12 TRBJ2-1 TRBV6-1 CASRQGGHEQFF TGTGCCAGCAGACAGGGTGGCCATGAGCAGTTCTTC
NA NA 17 TRBJ1-3 TRBV2 CASSEVGLQNSGNTIYF TGTGCCAGCAGTGAAGTTGGGTTACAGAACTCTGGAAACACCATATATTTT
NA NA 15 TRBJ2-3 TRBV6-1 CASSVERGGTDTQYF TGTGCCAGCAGTGTGGAACGGGGTGGCACAGATACGCAGTATTTT
NA TRBD2 12 TRBJ2-4 TRBV6-6 CASSSLGTNPYF TGTGCCAGCAGTTCCCTCGGGACTAATCCGTACTTC
NA NA 14 TRBJ1-1 TRBV10-3 CAIDSGGTNTEAFF TGTGCCATCGATTCGGGGGGTACGAACACTGAAGCTTTCTTT
NA TRBD1 14 TRBJ2-2 TRBV7-6 CASSWTGFTGELFF TGTGCCAGCAGCTGGACAGGGTTCACCGGGGAGCTGTTTTTT
NA TRBD2 16 TRBJ2-1 TRBV9 CASSVVGTSGSIEQFF TGTGCCAGCAGCGTAGTAGGGACTAGCGGGAGTATTGAGCAGTTCTTC
NA NA 13 TRBJ1-1 TRBV7-3 CASSLQGSTEAFF TGTGCCAGCAGCTTACAGGGGTCCACTGAAGCTTTCTTT
NA TRBD1 15 TRBJ1-3 TRBV2 CASRDREYSGNTIYF TGTGCCAGCAGGGACAGGGAATACTCTGGAAACACCATATATTTT
NA TRBD1 15 TRBJ1-1 TRBV11-2 CASAGQVLMNTEAFF TGTGCCAGCGCCGGACAGGTTTTAATGAACACTGAAGCTTTCTTT
NA TRBD1 16 TRBJ2-1 TRBV19 CASSIRTGRDLDEQFF TGTGCCAGTAGTATCAGGACAGGGCGGGATCTCGATGAGCAGTTCTTC
few NA 12 TRBJ1-2 TRBV30 CAWTGGGSGYTF TGTGCCTGGACAGGTGGCGGGTCTGGCTACACCTTC
few NA 12 TRBJ2-7 TRBV28 CATSLQSYEQYF TGTGCCACCTCCCTCCAGTCCTACGAGCAGTACTTC
once NA 14 TRBJ2-5 TRBV2 CASTGNRDSETQYF TGTGCCAGCACCGGGAATCGTGATTCAGAGACCCAGTACTTC